Following are 9 T cell receptor beta chains from one sample sequenced in a study of CD8 T cells in Susac syndrome. Roughly 0.45 to 1 ug RNA was reverse transcribed with random hexamers. TCRdb re-called the immunoSEQ multiplex PCR reads through MiXCR, storing one row per CDR3 protein. Of around 130,000 distinct CDR3 sequences listed, approximately 79% are singletons. Sequencing was performed on CD8+ T cells from PBMCs. The origin of the receptors is a human donor with multiple sclerosis.

The genes are TRBV5-8 and TRBJ2-3; D unresolved. V was cut by 7 bases and J by 4 bases, with 13 bases left in between. The CDR3 runs 13 residues. Per germline, CDR1 SGHTS and CDR2 YDEGEE. CDR3 loop: CASPLWDSDTQYF. In DNA, the CDR3 is TGTGCCAGCCCTCTCTGGGATTCAGATACGCAGTATTTT.

This clonotype has only a few counts. V is TRBV11-2 and J is TRBJ2-3, with D unresolved. The CDR3 length is 11 residues. CDR1 and CDR2 from the germline V gene are SGHAT and FQNNGV. The V end was cut by 5 bases, the J end by 7 bases, with 7 bases between. The CDR3 nucleotides read TGTGCCAGCAGCCTAACATATACGCAGTATTTT. Protein: CASSLTYTQYF. The full variable domain, completed using reference TRBV11-2 and TRBJ2-3, is EAGVAQSPRYKIIEKRQSVAFWCNPISGHATLYWYQQILGQGPKLLIQFQNNGVVDDSQLPKDRFSAERLKGVDSTLKIQPAKLEDSAVYLCASSLTYTQYFGPGTRLTVL.

V usage is TRBV11-2 and J usage is TRBJ1-2; 8 bases agree with TRBD1. V gave up 1 base and J gave up 4 bases; unmatched junction bases: 5. CDR3 length: 15 residues. Germline V gene lookup returns CDR1 SGHAT and CDR2 FQNNGV. The CDR3 protein is CASSLGRQGSYGYTF. The CDR3 DNA reads as TGTGCCAGCAGCTTAGGTCGACAGGGGTCCTATGGCTACACCTTC.

The table lists this clonotype with a few counts. The rearrangement uses TRBV24-1 and TRBJ2-1, with a tentative D call TRBD2 (5 bases). The CDR3 sequence is 11 residues long. CDR1 is KGHDR and CDR2 is SFDVKD in the germline V gene. V was trimmed by 9 bases and J by 10 bases, leaving 12 bases between them. As DNA, the CDR3 is TGTGCCACCGGTGGACCGGGGGAGCAGTTCTTC. It codes for CATGGPGEQFF.

The V and J genes are TRBV14 and TRBJ2-2, with a tentative D call TRBD1 (6 bases). The ends were cut back, 2 bases at V and 6 bases at J, with 13 bases in the middle. The CDR3 sequence is 15 residues long. CDR1 is SGHDN and CDR2 is FVKESK in the germline V gene. CDR3 sequence (DNA): TGTGCCAGCAGCCAATTAACAGGGTTGCCCGGGGAGCTGTTTTTT. Encoded protein: CASSQLTGLPGELFF.

The J gene is TRBJ1-2, the V gene TRBV24-1, with D unclear. Deletions cut 4 bases from V and 13 bases from J, with 15 bases between. The germline V gene has CDR1 KGHDR and CDR2 SFDVKD. This CDR3 comprises 12 residues. CDR3 DNA: TGTGCCACCAGTGACCTTAATTCGACACCCACCTTC. Its protein product is CATSDLNSTPTF.

In the case of this clonotype: The junction does not match germline at one end; this may be a read error. This chain links TRBV9 with TRBJ2-1, with D perhaps matching TRBD1 or TRBD2 (6 bases each). CDR1 and CDR2 from the germline V gene are SGDLS and YYNGEE. CDR3 length: 16 amino acids. CDR3 sequence: CAGSVAGHLSHNEQFF. CDR3 coding DNA: TGTGCCGGCAGCGTGGCGGGACACCTCTCCCACAATGAGCAGTTCTTC.

A few counts support this clonotype. This chain uses TRBV5-5 with TRBJ2-1; a possible D gene is TRBD2 (6 bases). The CDR3 is 14 residues long. V lost 3 bases to trimming and J lost 8 bases, with 15 bases between them. The germline V gene encodes CDR1 SGHKS and CDR2 YYEKEE (reference sequence). This chain's CDR3 is CASSSMTSTDEQFF. CDR3 DNA sequence: TGTGCCAGCAGCTCAATGACTAGTACGGATGAGCAGTTCTTC.

About this clonotype: Mismatch with germline at one junction end may stem from a read error. V is TRBV10-2 and J is TRBJ2-1; 10 nucleotides match TRBD2. This CDR3 comprises 13 residues. Germline V gene lookup returns CDR1 WSHSY and CDR2 SAAADI. CDR3 nucleotides: TGCGCCAGCACCGGACTAGCGGACAATGGGCAGTTCTTC. Encoded protein: CASTGLADNGQFF.